This T cell receptor beta chain came from a study of cytomegalovirus exposure and HLA in healthy donors. Findings of the study overall: Presence/absence analysis assumed near-uniform sequencing depth across donors. Reportedly, a later analysis found an Asian-associated ancestry cluster had fewer N-insertions than the roughly 700-donor mean. Most subjects' HLA-A and HLA-B alleles were reportedly predicted from TCR beta sequences.

The PCR employed 60 Vbeta primers together with 13 Jbeta primers. TCRdb's copy holds only in-frame clones and misses some; the assay was immunoSEQ multiplex PCR. The repertoire holds over 75,000 clones, with approximately 85% as singletons. The CDR3 has 16 amino acids. CDR1 is SGHDN and CDR2 is FVKESK in the germline V gene. J lost 4 bases, V lost 4 bases, and 7 bases had no gene match. About this clone itself: No antigen is known for it.

Sample: PBMCs. The TCR originated in a man aged 30-40 years in good health and CMV-seropositive. The chain joins TRBV14 to TRBJ2-2, with 9 bases that match TRBD1. DNA for the CDR3: TGTGCCAGCAGCCGAGGACAGGGGTCCTCCACCGGGGAGCTGTTTTTT. Protein sequence: CASSRGQGSSTGELFF.